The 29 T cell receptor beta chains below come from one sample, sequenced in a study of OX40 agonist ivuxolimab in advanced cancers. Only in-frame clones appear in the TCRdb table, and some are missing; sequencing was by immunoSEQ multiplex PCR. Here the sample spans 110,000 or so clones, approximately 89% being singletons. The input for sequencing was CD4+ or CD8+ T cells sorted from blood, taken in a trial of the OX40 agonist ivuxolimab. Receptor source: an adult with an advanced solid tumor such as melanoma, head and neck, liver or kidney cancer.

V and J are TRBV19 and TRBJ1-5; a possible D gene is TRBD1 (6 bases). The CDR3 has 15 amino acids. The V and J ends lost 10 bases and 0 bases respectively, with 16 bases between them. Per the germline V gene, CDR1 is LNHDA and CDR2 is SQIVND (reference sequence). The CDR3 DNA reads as TGTGCCACCGGGGAGGGGGGAAATAGCAATCAGCCCCAGCATTTT. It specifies CATGEGGNSNQPQHF.

CDR3 nucleotide sequence: TGTGCCAGCACGGGACTAGCGAGGGCTTCCAATGAGCAGTTCTTC. It encodes CASTGLARASNEQFF. The rearrangement joins TRBV6-1 to TRBJ2-1, with 10 nucleotides matching TRBD2. The ends lost 7 bases at V and 6 bases at J; junction bases unmatched: 9. This CDR3 spans 15 amino acids. Germline lookup yields CDR1 MNHNS and CDR2 SASEGT.

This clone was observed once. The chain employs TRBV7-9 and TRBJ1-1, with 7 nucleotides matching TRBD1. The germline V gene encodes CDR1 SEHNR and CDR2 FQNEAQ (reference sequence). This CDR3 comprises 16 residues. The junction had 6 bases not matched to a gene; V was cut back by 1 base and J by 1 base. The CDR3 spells CASSLGGDSRNTEAFF. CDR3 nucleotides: TGTGCCAGCAGCTTAGGCGGGGACAGCAGGAACACTGAAGCTTTCTTT.

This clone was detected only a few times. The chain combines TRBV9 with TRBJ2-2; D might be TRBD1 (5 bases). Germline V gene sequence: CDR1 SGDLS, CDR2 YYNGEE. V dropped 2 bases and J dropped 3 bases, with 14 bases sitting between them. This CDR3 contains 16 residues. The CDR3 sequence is CASSVWADTDTGELFF. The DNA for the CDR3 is TGTGCCAGCAGCGTGTGGGCGGACACCGACACCGGGGAGCTGTTTTTT. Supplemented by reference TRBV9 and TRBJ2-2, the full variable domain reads DSGVTQTPKHLITATGQRVTLRCSPRSGDLSVYWYQQSLDQGLQFLIQYYNGEERAKGNILERFSAQQFPDLHSELNLSSLELGDSALYFCASSVWADTDTGELFFGEGSRLTVL.

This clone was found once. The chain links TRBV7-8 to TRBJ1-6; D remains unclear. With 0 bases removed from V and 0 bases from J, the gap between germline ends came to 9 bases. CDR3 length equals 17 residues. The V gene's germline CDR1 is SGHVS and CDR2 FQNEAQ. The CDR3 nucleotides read TGTGCCAGCAGCTTAGCATTGGGGAGCTCCTATAATTCACCCCTCCACTTT. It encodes CASSLALGSSYNSPLHF.

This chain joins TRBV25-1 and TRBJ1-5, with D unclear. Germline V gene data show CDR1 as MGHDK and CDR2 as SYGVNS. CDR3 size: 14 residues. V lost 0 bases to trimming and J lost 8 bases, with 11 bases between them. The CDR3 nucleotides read TGTGCCAGCAGTGAATATGGGCAGGAGAAGCCCCAGCATTTT. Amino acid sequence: CASSEYGQEKPQHF.

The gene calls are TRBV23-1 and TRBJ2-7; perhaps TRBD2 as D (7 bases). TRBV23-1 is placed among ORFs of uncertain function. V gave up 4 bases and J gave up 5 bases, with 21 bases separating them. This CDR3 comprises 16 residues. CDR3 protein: CASSPAPAREGDEQYF. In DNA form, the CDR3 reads TGCGCCAGCAGTCCCGCTCCGGCCAGGGAGGGGGACGAGCAGTACTTC.

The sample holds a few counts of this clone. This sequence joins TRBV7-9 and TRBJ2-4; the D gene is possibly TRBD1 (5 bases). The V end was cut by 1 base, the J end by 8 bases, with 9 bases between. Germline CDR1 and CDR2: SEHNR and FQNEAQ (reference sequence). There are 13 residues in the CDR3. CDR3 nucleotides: TGTGCCAGCAGCTTAGTTGGGGCCGACATTCAGTACTTC. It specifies CASSLVGADIQYF.

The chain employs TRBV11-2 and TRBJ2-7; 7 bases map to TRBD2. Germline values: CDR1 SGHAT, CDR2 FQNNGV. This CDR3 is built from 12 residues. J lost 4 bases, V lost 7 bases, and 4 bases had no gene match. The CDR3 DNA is TGTGCCAGCACCCTCGGGGGGTACGAGCAGTACTTC. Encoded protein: CASTLGGYEQYF. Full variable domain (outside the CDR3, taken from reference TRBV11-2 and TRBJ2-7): EAGVAQSPRYKIIEKRQSVAFWCNPISGHATLYWYQQILGQGPKLLIQFQNNGVVDDSQLPKDRFSAERLKGVDSTLKIQPAKLEDSAVYLCASTLGGYEQYFGPGTRLTVT.

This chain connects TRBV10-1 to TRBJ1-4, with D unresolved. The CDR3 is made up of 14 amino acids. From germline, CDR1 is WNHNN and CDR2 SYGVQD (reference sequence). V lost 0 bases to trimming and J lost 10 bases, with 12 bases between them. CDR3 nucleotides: TGCGCCAGCAGTGAGTCAGCGGGTATGGGAAAACTGTTTTTT. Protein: CASSESAGMGKLFF.

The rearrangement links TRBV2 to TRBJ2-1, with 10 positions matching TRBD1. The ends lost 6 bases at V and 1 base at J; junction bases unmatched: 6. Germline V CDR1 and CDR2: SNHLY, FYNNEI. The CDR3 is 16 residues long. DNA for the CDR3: TGTGCCAGCAGGGGGACAGGGGAGGTATCCTACAATGAGCAGTTCTTC. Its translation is CASRGTGEVSYNEQFF.

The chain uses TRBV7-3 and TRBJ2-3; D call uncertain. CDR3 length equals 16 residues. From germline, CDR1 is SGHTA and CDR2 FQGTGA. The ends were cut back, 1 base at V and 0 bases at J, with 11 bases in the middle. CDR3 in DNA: TGTGCCAGCAGCTTAATTGTCGGAACTAGCACAGATACGCAGTATTTT. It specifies CASSLIVGTSTDTQYF.

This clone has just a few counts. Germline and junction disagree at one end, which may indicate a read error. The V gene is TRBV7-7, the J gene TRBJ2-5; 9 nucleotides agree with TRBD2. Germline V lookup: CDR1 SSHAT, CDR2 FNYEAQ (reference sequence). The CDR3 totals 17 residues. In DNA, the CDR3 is TGTGCTAGCAGCTTAGGCGTCCGCGGGGGGGCGGAGGAGACCCAGTACTTC. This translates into CASSLGVRGGAEETQYF.

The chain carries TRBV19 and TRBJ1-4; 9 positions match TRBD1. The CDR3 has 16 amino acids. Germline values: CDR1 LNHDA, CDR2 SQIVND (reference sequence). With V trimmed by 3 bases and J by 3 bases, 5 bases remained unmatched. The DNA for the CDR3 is TGTGCCAGTAGTATTCCTACAGGGGGCTCTAATGAAAAACTGTTTTTT. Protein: CASSIPTGGSNEKLFF. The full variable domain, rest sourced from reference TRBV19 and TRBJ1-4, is DGGITQSPKYLFRKEGQNVTLSCEQNLNHDAMYWYRQDPGQGLRLIYYSQIVNDFQKGDIAEGYSVSREKKESFPLTVTSAQKNPTAFYLCASSIPTGGSNEKLFFGSGTQLSVL.

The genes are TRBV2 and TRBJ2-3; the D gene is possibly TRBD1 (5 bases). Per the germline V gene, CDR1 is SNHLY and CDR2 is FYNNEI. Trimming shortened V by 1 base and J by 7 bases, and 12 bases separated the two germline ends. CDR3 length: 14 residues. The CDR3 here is CASSEGSGINTQYF. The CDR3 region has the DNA TGTGCCAGCAGTGAAGGATCAGGGATTAATACGCAGTATTTT.

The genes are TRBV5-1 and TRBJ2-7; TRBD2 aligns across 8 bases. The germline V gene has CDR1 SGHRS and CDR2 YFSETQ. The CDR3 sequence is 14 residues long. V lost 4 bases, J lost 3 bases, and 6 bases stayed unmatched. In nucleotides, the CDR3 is TGCGCCAGCAGCCCCGCCGGGACTAGCTACGAGCAGTACTTC. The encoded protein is CASSPAGTSYEQYF.

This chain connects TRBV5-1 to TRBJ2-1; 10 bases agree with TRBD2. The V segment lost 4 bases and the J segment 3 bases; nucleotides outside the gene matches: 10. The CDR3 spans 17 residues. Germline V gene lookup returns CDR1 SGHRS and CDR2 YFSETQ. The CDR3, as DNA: TGCGCCAGCAGCGGCGGTCTAGCGGGAGCCCTCTACAATGAGCAGTTCTTC. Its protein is CASSGGLAGALYNEQFF.

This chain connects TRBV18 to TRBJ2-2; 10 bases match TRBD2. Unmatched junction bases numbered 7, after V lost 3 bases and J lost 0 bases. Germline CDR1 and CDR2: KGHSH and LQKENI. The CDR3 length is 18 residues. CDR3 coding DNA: TGTGCCAGCTCACCGGGGCTAGCGGGGGCCTCGAACACCGGGGAGCTGTTTTTT. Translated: CASSPGLAGASNTGELFF. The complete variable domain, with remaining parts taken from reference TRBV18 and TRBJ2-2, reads NAGVMQNPRHLVRRRGQEARLRCSPMKGHSHVYWYRQLPEEGLKFMVYLQKENIIDESGMPKERFSAEFPKEGPSILRIQQVVRGDSAAYFCASSPGLAGASNTGELFFGEGSRLTVL.

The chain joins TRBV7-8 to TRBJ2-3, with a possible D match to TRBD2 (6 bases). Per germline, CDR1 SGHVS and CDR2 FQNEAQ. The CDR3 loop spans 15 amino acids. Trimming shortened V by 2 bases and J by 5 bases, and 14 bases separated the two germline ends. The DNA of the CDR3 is TGTGCCAGCAGCTTATTTACGGGGACTGGAGATACGCAGTATTTT. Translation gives CASSLFTGTGDTQYF.

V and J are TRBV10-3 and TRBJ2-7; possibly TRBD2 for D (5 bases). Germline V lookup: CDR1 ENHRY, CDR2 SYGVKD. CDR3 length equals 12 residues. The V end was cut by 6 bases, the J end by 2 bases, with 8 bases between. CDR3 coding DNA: TGTGCCATCAGCACACTAGCCTACGAGCAGTACTTC. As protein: CAISTLAYEQYF.

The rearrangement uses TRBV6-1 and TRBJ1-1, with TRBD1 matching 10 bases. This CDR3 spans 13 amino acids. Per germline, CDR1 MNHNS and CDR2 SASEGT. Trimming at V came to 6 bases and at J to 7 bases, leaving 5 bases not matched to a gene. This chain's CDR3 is CASRAGQGVEAFF. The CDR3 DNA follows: TGTGCCAGCAGAGCCGGACAGGGGGTTGAAGCTTTCTTT.

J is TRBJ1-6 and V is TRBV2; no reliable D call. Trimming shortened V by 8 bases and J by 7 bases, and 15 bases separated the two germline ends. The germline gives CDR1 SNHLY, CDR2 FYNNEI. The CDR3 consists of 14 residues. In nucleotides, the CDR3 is TGTGCCAGCTCTTCTGGGGAGAGCAATTCACCCCTCCACTTT. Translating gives CASSSGESNSPLHF.

CDR3 amino acids: CASSLMTGQNTEAFF. Written as DNA, the CDR3 is TGTGCCAGCAGCTTAATGACAGGGCAGAACACTGAAGCTTTCTTT. V gene TRBV7-6 combines with J gene TRBJ1-1; TRBD1 agrees at 7 bases. Germline V lookup: CDR1 SGHVS, CDR2 FNYEAQ. Trimming took 2 bases from V and 1 from J; bases not matched to a gene: 4. The CDR3 spans 15 residues.

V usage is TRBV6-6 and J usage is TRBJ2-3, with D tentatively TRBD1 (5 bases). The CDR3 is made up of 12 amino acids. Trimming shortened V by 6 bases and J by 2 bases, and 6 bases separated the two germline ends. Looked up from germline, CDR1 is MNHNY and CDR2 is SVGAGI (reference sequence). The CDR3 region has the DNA TGTGCCAGCAGCAGGGCCACAGATACGCAGTATTTT. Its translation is CASSRATDTQYF.

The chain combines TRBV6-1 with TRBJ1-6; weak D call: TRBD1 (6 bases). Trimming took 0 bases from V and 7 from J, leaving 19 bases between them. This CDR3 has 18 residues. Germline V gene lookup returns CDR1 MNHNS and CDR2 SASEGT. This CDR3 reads CASSEAARDTGYNSPLHF. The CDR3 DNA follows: TGTGCCAGCAGTGAAGCGGCTAGAGATACAGGGTACAATTCACCCCTCCACTTT.

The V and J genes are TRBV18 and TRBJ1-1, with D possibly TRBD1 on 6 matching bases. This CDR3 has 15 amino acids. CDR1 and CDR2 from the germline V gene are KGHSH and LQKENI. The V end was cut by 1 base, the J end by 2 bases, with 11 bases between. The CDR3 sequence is CASSPLGTQNTEAFF. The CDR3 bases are TGTGCCAGCTCACCACTGGGGACACAAAACACTGAAGCTTTCTTT.

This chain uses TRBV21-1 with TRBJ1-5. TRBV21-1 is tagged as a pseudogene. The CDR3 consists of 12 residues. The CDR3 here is CASSKGEPPQHF. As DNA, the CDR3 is TGTGCCAGCAGCAAAGGAGAGCCGCCTCAGCATTTT.

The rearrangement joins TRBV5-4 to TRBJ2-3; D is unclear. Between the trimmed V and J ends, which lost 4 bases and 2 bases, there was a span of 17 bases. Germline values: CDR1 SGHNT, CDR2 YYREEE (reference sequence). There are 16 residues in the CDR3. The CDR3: CASSLGGSRFTDTQYF. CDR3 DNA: TGTGCCAGCAGCCTCGGTGGTAGCAGGTTCACAGATACGCAGTATTTT.

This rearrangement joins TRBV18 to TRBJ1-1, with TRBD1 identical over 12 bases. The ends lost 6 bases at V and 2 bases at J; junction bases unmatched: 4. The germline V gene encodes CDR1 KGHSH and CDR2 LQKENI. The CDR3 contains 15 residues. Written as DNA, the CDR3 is TGTGCCAGCTCGCAGGGGACAGGGGGCAACACTGAAGCTTTCTTT. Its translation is CASSQGTGGNTEAFF.